This entry is about one T cell receptor (beta chain). The assay was immunoSEQ multiplex PCR, and TCRdb's table has in-frame clones only and misses some. The sample has approximately 89,000 clones, about 94% seen once; the top ten hold 0.2% to 0.25%. These data belong to a study of technical replicates of blood from a handful of donors. The V and J ends lost 5 bases and 3 bases, in that order; junction bases with no gene match: 6. The CDR3 is 14 amino acids. Per the germline V gene, CDR1 is PRHDT and CDR2 is FYEKMQ (reference sequence). This TCR was recovered from a human donor in good health. Material for sequencing was T cells isolated from PBMCs. The J gene is TRBJ1-2, the V gene TRBV13; TRBD1 agrees at 7 bases. The CDR3 loop is CASSPYGTDYGYTF. The CDR3 DNA is TGTGCCAGCAGCCCATATGGGACAGACTATGGCTACACCTTC.